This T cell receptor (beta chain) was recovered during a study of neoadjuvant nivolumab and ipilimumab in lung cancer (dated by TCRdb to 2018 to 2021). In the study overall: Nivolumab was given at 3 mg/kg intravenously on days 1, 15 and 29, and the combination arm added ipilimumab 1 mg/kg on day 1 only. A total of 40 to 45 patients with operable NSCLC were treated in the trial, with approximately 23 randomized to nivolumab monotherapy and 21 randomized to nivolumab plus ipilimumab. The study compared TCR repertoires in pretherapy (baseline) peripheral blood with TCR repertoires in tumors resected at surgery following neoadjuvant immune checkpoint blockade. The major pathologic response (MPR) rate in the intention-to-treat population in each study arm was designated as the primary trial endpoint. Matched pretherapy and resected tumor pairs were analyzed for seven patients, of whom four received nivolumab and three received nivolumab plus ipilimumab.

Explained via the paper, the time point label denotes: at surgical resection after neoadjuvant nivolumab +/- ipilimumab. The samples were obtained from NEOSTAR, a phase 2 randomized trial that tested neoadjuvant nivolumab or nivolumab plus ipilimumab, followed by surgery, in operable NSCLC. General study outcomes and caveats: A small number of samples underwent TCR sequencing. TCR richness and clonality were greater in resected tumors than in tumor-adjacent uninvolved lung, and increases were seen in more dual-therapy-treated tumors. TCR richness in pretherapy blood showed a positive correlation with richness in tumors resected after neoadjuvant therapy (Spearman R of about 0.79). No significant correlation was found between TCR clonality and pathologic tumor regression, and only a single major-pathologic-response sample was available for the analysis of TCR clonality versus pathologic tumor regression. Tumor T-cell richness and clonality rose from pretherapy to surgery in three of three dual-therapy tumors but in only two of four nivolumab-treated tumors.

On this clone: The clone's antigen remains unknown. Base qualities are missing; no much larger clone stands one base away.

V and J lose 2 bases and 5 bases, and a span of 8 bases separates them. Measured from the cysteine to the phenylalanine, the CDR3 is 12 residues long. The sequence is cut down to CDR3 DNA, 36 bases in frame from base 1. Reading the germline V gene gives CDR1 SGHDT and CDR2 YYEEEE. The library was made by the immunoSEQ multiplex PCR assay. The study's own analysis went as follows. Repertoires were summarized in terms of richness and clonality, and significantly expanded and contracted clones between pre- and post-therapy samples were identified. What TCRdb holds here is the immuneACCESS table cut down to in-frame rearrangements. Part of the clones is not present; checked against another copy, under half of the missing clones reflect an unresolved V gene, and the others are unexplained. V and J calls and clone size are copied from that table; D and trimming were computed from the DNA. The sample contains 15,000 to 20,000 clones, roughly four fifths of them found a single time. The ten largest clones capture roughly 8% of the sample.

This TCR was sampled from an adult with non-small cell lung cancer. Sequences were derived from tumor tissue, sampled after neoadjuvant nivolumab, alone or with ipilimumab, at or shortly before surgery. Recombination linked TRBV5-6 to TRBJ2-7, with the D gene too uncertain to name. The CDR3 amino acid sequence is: CASSFPSHEQYF. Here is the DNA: TGTGCCAGCAGCTTTCCCAGCCACGAGCAGTACTTC.